This T cell receptor (beta chain) emerged from a study of blood T cells in healthy people across ages. A second PCR of roughly 7 to 11 cycles used a sample-barcoded 5' primer and a J-beta primer mix. TCRdb passed the 5' RACE reads through MiXCR, listing each CDR3 protein once. Found here are over 450,000 distinct CDR3 sequences, 20% to 30% of them singletons; the top ten hold 8.7%. Germline V gene lookup returns CDR1 SQVTM and CDR2 ANQGSEA. The CDR3 has 14 amino acids. Deletions cut 4 bases from V and 6 bases from J, with 15 bases between. This clonotype was counted many times. In addition, the sample was reused for a study of T cells of mothers and their children.

The receptor's source is a boy aged 5 to 17 in good health. The material sequenced was blood. V usage is TRBV29-1 and J usage is TRBJ1-4; D possibly corresponds to TRBD1 (6 bases). CDR3 residues: CSVVVRGADEKLFF. DNA of the CDR3: TGCAGCGTTGTGGTGCGGGGGGCTGATGAAAAACTGTTTTTT.